Listed below are T cell receptor beta chains from one sample, sequenced in a study of blood T cell repertoires in COVID-19. Using immunoSEQ multiplex PCR, the repertoire was profiled, and TCRdb retains in-frame clones only, with some absent. The sample carries some 240,000 clones, 82% recorded once. Source material: peripheral blood. These receptors came from a woman aged 55-69 years with active or convalescent COVID-19. The CDR3 runs from the conserved cysteine through the conserved F or W. The order of the fields is clone size, V gene, D gene, J gene, CDR3 protein, CDR3 DNA. D genes are given only for firm matches. Clone size is not always given. Where it is, it says once, few, many or a class for expanded clones.

>once|TRBV7-9|TRBD2|TRBJ2-3
CASSPRGGRDTQYF
TGTGCCAGCAGCCCGCGGGGGGGCCGAGATACGCAGTATTTT
>NA|TRBV4-2|NA|TRBJ1-5
CASSQGPGGGNQPQHF
TGTGCCAGCAGCCAAGGGCCTGGCGGGGGGAATCAGCCCCAGCATTTT
>NA|TRBV5-4|NA|TRBJ2-7
CASSHHAGQGIYEQYF
TGTGCCAGCAGCCACCATGCGGGCCAGGGGATATACGAGCAGTACTTC
>NA|TRBV30|NA|TRBJ1-4
CAWSVPGGLNEKLFF
TGTGCCTGGAGTGTCCCCGGGGGGCTTAATGAAAAACTGTTTTTT
>NA|TRBV4-1|TRBD2|TRBJ2-5
CASSLTRTSGGQETQYF
TGCGCCAGCAGCCTAACCCGGACTAGCGGGGGGCAAGAGACCCAGTACTTC
>NA|TRBV7-2|TRBD1|TRBJ1-1
CASRNRQGRWTEAFF
TGTGCCAGCAGAAACCGACAGGGGAGGTGGACTGAAGCTTTCTTT
>NA|TRBV4-3|NA|TRBJ1-2
CASSQDRGGNYGYTF
TGCGCCAGCAGCCAAGATAGGGGGGGTAACTATGGCTACACCTTC
>NA|TRBV10-3|TRBD1|TRBJ2-7
CATRDREPYEQYF
TGTGCCACACGGGACAGGGAGCCCTACGAGCAGTACTTC
>once|TRBV19|NA|TRBJ1-1
CASSIGGGTEAFF
TGTGCCAGTAGTATAGGCGGGGGCACTGAAGCTTTCTTT
>few|TRBV3-1/TRBV3-2|NA|TRBJ2-6
CASSQVPPAGFSGANVLTF
TGTGCCAGCAGCCAAGTCCCCCCGGCGGGCTTCTCTGGGGCCAACGTCCTGACTTTC
>NA|TRBV6-6|TRBD1|TRBJ1-4
CASSSPTGSGEKLFF
TGTGCCAGCAGTTCTCCGACAGGGAGTGGGGAAAAACTGTTTTTT
>NA|TRBV7-3|TRBD1|TRBJ1-1
CASSLGDRGRVNTEAFF
TGTGCCAGCAGCTTAGGGGACAGGGGAAGAGTGAACACTGAAGCTTTCTTT